This TCR beta chain emerged from a study of cytomegalovirus exposure and HLA in healthy donors. General observations from the study: Clusters of TCRs from the first cohort tended to co-occur in the 130 or so validation repertoires (as a later analysis found). Altogether, 164 TCR beta chains were recorded as cytomegalovirus-associated.

TCRdb keeps only in-frame clones here, not all; method: immunoSEQ multiplex PCR. The table has some 150,000 clones, 85% to 90% seen once. This clone showed up just a few times. Its antigen is still unknown. The sequence came from a woman under 30 in good health and CMV-seropositive. Material: PBMCs.

The CDR3 reads CASSQGLITNTGELFF. CDR3 nucleotide sequence: TGTGCCAGCAGTCAAGGACTCATCACGAACACCGGGGAGCTGTTTTTT. The gene calls are TRBV6-1 and TRBJ2-2, with a tentative D call TRBD2 (5 bases). The CDR3 runs to 16 residues. Germline V gene sequence: CDR1 MNHNS, CDR2 SASEGT. The V end lost 5 bases, the J end lost 0 bases, and 13 bases lay between the germline ends.